This passage covers 5 T cell receptor beta chains from one sample sequenced in a study of blood T cell repertoires in COVID-19. Measured with immunoSEQ multiplex PCR; TCRdb has only the in-frame clones, and not every one. The top ten clones hold roughly 2.8% of a sample with roughly 310,000 clones, about 90% of them seen once. Sequencing was done on a sample of peripheral blood. These receptors originate from a woman in her 30s with COVID-19, enrolled during active disease.

The gene calls are TRBV6-5 and TRBJ1-5; D remains unclear. The germline V and J ends were trimmed by 7 bases and 0 bases, with 7 bases remaining between them. This CDR3 spans 13 amino acids. The V gene's germline CDR1 is MNHEY and CDR2 SVGAGI. CDR3 nucleotides: TGTGCCAGCATTCCTTTTAGCAATCAGCCCCAGCATTTT. It encodes CASIPFSNQPQHF.

V is TRBV6-1 and J is TRBJ2-6; TRBD2 matches 8 bases. V lost 2 bases and J lost 0; bases outside the gene matches: 9. This CDR3 has 19 residues. Per germline, CDR1 MNHNS and CDR2 SASEGT. The CDR3 sequence is CASSELEGSGDSGANVLTF. CDR3 DNA sequence: TGTGCCAGCAGTGAATTGGAAGGTAGCGGGGACTCTGGGGCCAACGTCCTGACTTTC.

This sequence joins TRBV19 and TRBJ1-5; 8 nucleotides line up with TRBD1. With 8 bases clipped from V and 3 bases from J, the junction kept 6 bases outside the gene matches. Per germline, CDR1 LNHDA and CDR2 SQIVND (reference sequence). There are 14 residues in the CDR3. CDR3 DNA sequence: TGTGCCAGTGAAGACAGGGGCAACAATCAGCCCCAGCATTTT. It is translated as CASEDRGNNQPQHF.

The gene calls are TRBV10-1 and TRBJ2-1; D unresolved. The CDR3 consists of 12 residues. Trimming cost V 6 bases and J 8 bases, with 11 bases left between them. Germline values: CDR1 WNHNN, CDR2 SYGVQD (reference sequence). The CDR3 loop is CASSRRRDEQFF. CDR3 coding DNA: TGCGCCAGCAGCCGCCGTCGGGATGAGCAGTTCTTC.

The sample holds one count of this clone. The V and J genes are TRBV28 and TRBJ1-1; D is uncertain. This CDR3 is 14 amino acids long. The V gene lost 9 bases and the J gene lost 1 base, with 15 bases spanning the gap. Germline CDR1 MDHEN, CDR2 SYDVKM. For the CDR3, the DNA is TGTGCCAGTAAGGCGGAAAGTCGGAACACTGAAGCTTTCTTT. Translating it yields CASKAESRNTEAFF. The entire variable domain, with the rest obtained from reference TRBV28 and TRBJ1-1, is as follows: DVKVTQSSRYLVKRTGEKVFLECVQDMDHENMFWYRQDPGLGLRLIYFSYDVKMKEKGDIPEGYSVSREKKERFSLILESASTNQTSMYLCASKAESRNTEAFFGQGTRLTVV.